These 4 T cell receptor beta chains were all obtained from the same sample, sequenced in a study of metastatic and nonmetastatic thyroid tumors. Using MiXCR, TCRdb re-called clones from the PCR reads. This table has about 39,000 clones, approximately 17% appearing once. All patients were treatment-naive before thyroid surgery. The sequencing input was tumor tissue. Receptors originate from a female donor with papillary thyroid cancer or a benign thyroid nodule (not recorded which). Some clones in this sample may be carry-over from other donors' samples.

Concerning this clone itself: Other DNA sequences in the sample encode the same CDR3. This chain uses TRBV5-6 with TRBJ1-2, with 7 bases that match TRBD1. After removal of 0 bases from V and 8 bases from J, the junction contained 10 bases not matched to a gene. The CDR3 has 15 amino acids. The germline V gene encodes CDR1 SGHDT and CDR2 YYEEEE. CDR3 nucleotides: TGTGCCAGCAGCTTGGGCCCATTACAGGGGCGGGGCTACACCTTC. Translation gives CASSLGPLQGRGYTF.

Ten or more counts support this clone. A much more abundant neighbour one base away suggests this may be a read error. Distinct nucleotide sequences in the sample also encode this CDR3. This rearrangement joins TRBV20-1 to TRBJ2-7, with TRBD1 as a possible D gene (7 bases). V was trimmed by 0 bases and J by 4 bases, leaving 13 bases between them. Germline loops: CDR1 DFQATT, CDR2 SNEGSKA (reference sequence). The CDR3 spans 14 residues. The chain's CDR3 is CSARDGRGAYEQYF. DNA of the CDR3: TGCAGTGCTAGAGATGGCAGGGGGGCTTACGAGCAGTACTTC.

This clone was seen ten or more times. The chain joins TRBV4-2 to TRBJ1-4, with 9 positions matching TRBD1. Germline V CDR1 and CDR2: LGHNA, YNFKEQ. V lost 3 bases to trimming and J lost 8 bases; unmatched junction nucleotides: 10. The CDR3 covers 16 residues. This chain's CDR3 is CASSQFTGQGGEKLFF. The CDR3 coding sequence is TGTGCCAGCAGCCAGTTTACGGGACAGGGAGGAGAAAAACTGTTTTTT.

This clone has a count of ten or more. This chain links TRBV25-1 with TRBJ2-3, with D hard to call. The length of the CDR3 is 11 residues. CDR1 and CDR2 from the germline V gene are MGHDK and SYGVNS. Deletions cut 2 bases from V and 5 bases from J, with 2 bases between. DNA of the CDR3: TGTGCCAGCAGTGAAGGAGATACGCAGTATTTT. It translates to CASSEGDTQYF. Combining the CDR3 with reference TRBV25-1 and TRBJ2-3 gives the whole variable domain EADIYQTPRYLVIGTGKKITLECSQTMGHDKMYWYQQDPGMELHLIHYSYGVNSTEKGDLSSESTVSRIRTEHFPLTLESARPSHTSQYLCASSEGDTQYFGPGTRLTVL.